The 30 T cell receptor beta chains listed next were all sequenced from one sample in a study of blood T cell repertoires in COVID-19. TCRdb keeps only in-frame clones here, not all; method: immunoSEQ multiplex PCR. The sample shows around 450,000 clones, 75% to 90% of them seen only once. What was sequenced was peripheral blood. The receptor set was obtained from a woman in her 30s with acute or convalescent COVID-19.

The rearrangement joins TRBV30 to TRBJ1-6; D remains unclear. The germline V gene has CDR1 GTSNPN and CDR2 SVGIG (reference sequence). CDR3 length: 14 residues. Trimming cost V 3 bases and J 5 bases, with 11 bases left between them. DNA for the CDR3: TGTGCCTGGAGGTGGCGGGAAAATAATTCACCCCTCCACTTT. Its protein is CAWRWRENNSPLHF.

CDR3 nucleotides: TGTGCCAGCAGGCAGACAGGCCCCTACGAGCAGTACTTC. It encodes CASRQTGPYEQYF. This sequence joins TRBV6-5 and TRBJ2-7; D may be TRBD1 (6 bases). Germline CDR1 reads MNHEY; CDR2 reads SVGAGI. This CDR3 has 13 amino acids. Between the trimmed V and J ends, which lost 6 bases and 2 bases, there was a span of 11 bases.

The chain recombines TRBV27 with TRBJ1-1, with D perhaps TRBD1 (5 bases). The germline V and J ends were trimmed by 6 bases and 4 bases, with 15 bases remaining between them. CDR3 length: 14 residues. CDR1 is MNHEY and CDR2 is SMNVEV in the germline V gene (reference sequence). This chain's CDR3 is CASRRRGGRTEAFF. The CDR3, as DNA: TGTGCCAGCAGACGAAGGGGCGGTCGCACTGAAGCTTTCTTT.

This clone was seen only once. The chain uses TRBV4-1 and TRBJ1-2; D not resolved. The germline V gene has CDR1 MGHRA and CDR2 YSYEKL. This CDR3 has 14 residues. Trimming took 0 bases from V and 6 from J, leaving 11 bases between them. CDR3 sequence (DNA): TGCGCCAGCAGCCAAGAACGGGCGGGTCATGGCTACACCTTC. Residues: CASSQERAGHGYTF.

DNA of the CDR3: TGTGCCTGGAGTACTCGGAGGAATTCACCCCTCCACTTT. The encoded protein is CAWSTRRNSPLHF. This sequence joins TRBV30 and TRBJ1-6; no clear D. The V and J ends lost 2 bases and 7 bases respectively, with 9 bases between them. The length of the CDR3 is 13 residues. The germline V gene encodes CDR1 GTSNPN and CDR2 SVGIG (reference sequence).

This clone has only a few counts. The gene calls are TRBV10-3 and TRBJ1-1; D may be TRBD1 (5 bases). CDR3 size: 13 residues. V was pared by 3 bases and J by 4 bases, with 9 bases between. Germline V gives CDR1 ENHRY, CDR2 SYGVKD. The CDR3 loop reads CAISDRAVTEAFF. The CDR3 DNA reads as TGTGCCATCAGTGACAGGGCGGTCACTGAAGCTTTCTTT.

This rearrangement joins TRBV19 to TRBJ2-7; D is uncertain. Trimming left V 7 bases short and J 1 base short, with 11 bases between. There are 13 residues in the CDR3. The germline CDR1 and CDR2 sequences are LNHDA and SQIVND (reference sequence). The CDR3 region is CASKAEHSYEQYF. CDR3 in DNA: TGTGCCAGTAAGGCGGAACATTCCTACGAGCAGTACTTC.

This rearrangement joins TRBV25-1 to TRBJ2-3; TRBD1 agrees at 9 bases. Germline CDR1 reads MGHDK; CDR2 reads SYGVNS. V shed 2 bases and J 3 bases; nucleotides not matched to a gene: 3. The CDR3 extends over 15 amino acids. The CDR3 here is CASSEDRGGTDTQYF. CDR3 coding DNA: TGTGCCAGCAGTGAAGACAGGGGGGGGACAGATACGCAGTATTTT.

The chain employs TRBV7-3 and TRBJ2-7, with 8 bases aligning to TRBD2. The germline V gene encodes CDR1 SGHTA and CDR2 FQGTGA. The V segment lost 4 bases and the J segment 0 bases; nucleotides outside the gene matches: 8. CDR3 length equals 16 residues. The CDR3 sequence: CASSSPVAGSSYEQYF. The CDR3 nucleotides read TGTGCCAGCAGCTCGCCAGTAGCGGGGAGCTCCTACGAGCAGTACTTC.

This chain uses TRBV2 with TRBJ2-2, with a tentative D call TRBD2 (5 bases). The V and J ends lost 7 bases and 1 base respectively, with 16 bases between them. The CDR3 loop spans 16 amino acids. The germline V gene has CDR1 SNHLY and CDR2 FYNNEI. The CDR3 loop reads CASTVGLFQNTGELFF. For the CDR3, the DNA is TGTGCCAGCACGGTCGGACTCTTCCAGAACACCGGGGAGCTGTTTTTT.

The CDR3 nucleotides read TGTGCCAGCAGTGATTCTGACAGGCGCCCCTACACCTTC. It translates to CASSDSDRRPYTF. V usage is TRBV9 and J usage is TRBJ1-2, with TRBD1 as a possible D gene (6 bases). The V gene's germline CDR1 is SGDLS and CDR2 YYNGEE. Trimming pared 5 bases from V and 10 bases from J, leaving 18 bases between. CDR3 length equals 13 residues.

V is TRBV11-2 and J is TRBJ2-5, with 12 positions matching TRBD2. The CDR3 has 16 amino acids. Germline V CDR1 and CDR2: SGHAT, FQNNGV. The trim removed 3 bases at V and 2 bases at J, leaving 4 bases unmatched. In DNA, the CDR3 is TGTGCCAGCAGCTTCTGGACTAGCGGGGAGCAAGAGACCCAGTACTTC. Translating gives CASSFWTSGEQETQYF.

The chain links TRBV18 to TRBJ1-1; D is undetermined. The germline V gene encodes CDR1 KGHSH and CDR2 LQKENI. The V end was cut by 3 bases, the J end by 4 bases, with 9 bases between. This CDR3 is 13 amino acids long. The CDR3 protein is CASSPSVGTEAFF. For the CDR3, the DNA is TGTGCCAGCTCACCGAGTGTCGGCACTGAAGCTTTCTTT.

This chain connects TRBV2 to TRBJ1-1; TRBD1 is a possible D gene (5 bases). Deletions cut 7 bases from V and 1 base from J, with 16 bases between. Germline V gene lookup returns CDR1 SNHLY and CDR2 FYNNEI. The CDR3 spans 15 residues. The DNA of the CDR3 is TGTGCCAGCACCCTCCGGGGGGAGCCGAACACTGAAGCTTTCTTT. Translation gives CASTLRGEPNTEAFF.

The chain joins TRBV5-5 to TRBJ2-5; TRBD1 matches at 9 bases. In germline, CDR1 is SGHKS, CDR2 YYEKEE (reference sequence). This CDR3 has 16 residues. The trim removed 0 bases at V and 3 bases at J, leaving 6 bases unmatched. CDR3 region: CASSLGTGGAEETQYF. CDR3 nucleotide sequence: TGTGCCAGCAGCTTGGGAACAGGGGGCGCGGAAGAGACCCAGTACTTC.

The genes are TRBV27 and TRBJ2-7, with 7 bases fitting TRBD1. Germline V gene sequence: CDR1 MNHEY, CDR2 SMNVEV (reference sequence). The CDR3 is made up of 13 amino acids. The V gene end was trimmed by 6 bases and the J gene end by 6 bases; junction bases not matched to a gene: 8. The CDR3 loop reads CASRSRGLLEQYF. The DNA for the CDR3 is TGTGCCAGCAGGTCTAGGGGGCTCCTCGAGCAGTACTTC.

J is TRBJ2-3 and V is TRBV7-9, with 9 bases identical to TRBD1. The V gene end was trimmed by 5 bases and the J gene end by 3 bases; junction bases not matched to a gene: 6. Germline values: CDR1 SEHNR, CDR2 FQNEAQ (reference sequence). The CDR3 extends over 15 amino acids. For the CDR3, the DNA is TGTGCCAGCAGCGCGCCGGGACAGGGTACAGATACGCAGTATTTT. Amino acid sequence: CASSAPGQGTDTQYF.

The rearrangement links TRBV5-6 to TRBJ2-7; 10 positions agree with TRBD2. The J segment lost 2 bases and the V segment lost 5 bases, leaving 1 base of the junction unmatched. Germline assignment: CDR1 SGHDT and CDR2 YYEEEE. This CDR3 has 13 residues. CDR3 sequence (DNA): TGTGCCAGCAGGAGCGGGGGGGCCTACGAGCAGTACTTC. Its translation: CASRSGGAYEQYF.

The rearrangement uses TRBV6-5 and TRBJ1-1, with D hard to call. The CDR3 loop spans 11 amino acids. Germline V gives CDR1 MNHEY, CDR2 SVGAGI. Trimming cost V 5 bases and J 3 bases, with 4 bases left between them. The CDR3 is CASSRDTEAFF. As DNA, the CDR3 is TGTGCCAGCAGTAGAGACACTGAAGCTTTCTTT.

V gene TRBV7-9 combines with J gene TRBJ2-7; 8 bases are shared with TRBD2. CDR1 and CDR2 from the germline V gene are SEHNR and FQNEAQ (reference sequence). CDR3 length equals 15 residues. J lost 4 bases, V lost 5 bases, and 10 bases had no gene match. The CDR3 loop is CASSRAGTSSYEQYF. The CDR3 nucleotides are TGTGCCAGCAGCAGAGCCGGGACTAGTTCTTACGAGCAGTACTTC.

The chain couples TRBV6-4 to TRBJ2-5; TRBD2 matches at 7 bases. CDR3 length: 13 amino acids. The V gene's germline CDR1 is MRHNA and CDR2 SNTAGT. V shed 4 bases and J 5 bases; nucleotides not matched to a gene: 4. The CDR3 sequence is CASSGGGVETQYF. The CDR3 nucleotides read TGTGCCAGCAGTGGGGGGGGAGTGGAGACCCAGTACTTC.

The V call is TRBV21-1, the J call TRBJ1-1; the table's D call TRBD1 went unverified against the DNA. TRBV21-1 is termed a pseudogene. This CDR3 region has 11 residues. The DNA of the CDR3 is TGTGCCAGCAGGGGCACGCCTCAAGCTTTCTTT. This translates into CASRGTPQAFF.

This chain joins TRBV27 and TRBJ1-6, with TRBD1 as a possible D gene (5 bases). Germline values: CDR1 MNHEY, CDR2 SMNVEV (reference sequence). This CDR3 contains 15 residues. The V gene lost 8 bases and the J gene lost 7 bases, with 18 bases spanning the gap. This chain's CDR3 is CASVPPLGGNSPLHF. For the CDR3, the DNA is TGTGCCAGCGTTCCCCCCCTGGGGGGGAATTCACCCCTCCACTTT.

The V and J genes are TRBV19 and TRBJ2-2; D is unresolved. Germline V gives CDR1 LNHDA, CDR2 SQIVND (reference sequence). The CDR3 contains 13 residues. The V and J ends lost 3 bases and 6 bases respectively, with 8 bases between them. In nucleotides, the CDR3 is TGTGCCAGTAGTATTAGGCAGGCCGGGGAGCTGTTTTTT. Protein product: CASSIRQAGELFF. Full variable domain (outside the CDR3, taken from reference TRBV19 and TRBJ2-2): DGGITQSPKYLFRKEGQNVTLSCEQNLNHDAMYWYRQDPGQGLRLIYYSQIVNDFQKGDIAEGYSVSREKKESFPLTVTSAQKNPTAFYLCASSIRQAGELFFGEGSRLTVL.

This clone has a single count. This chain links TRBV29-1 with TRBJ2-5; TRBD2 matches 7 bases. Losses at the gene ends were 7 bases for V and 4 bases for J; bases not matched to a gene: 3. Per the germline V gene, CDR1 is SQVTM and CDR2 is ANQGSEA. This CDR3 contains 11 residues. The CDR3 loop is CSGTRRETQYF. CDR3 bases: TGCAGCGGGACTAGGCGAGAGACCCAGTACTTC.

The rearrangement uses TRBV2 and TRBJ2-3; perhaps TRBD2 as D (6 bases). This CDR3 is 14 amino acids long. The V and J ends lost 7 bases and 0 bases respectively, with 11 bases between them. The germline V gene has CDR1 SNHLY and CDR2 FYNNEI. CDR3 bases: TGTGCCAGCAAGAGGCGGGGTAGCACAGATACGCAGTATTTT. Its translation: CASKRRGSTDTQYF.

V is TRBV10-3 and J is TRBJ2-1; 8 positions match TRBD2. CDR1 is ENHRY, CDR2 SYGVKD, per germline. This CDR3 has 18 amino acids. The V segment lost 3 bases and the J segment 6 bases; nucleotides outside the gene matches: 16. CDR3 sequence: CAISDVLPRRGAANEQFF. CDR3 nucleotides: TGTGCCATCAGTGACGTTTTACCTCGGCGGGGGGCTGCCAATGAGCAGTTCTTC.

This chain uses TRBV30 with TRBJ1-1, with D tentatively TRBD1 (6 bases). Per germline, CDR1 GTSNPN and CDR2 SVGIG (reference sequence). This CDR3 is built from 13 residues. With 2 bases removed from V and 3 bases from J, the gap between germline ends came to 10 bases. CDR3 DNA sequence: TGTGCCTGGAGTCCCCGGACAGACACTGAAGCTTTCTTT. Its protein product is CAWSPRTDTEAFF.

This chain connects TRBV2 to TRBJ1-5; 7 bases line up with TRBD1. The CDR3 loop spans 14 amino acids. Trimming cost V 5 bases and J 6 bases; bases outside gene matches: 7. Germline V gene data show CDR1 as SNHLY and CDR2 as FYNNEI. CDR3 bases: TGTGCCAGCAGTCTTACAGGGGCAAGTCAGCCCCAGCATTTT. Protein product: CASSLTGASQPQHF. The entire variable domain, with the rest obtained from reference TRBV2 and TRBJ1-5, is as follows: EPEVTQTPSHQVTQMGQEVILRCVPISNHLYFYWYRQILGQKVEFLVSFYNNEISEKSEIFDDQFSVERPDGSNFTLKIRSTKLEDSAMYFCASSLTGASQPQHFGDGTRLSIL.

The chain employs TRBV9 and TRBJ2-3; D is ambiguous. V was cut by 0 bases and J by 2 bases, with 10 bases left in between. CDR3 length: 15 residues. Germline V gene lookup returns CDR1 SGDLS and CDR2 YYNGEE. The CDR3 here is CASSVAPLLTDTQYF. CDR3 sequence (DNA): TGTGCCAGCAGCGTAGCCCCACTCCTCACAGATACGCAGTATTTT.